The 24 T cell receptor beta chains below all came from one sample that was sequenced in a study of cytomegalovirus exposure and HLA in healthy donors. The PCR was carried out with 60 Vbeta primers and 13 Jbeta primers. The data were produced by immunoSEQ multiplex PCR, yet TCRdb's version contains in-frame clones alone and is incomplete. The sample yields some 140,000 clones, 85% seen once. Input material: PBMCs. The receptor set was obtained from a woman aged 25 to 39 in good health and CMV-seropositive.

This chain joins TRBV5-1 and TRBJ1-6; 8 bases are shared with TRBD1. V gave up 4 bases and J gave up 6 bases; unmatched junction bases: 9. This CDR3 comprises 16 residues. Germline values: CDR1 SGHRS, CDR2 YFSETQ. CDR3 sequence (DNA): TGCGCCAGCAGCCCAGGGGGCGCAACCCTTAATTCACCCCTCCACTTT. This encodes CASSPGGATLNSPLHF.

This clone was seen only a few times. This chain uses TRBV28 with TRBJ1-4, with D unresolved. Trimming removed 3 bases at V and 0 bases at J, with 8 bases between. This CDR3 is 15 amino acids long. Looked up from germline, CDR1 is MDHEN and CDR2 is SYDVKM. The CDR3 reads CASSLNGATNEKLFF. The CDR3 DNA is TGTGCCAGCAGTTTGAACGGTGCAACTAATGAAAAACTGTTTTTT.

For the CDR3, the DNA is TGTGCCAGTAGTGGGAATAGCGGGAGTCTGGAGTACTTC. This encodes CASSGNSGSLEYF. The V and J genes are TRBV19 and TRBJ2-7, with TRBD2 identical over 9 bases. CDR1 LNHDA and CDR2 SQIVND come from the germline V gene (reference sequence). V dropped 5 bases and J dropped 11; count of bases not matched to a gene: 10. The CDR3 runs to 13 residues.

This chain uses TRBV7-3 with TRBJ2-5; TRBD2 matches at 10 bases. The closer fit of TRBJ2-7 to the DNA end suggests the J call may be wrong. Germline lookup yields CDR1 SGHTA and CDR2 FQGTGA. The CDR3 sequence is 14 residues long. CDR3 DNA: TGTGCCAGCAGCCCTACTAGCGGGATCAACGAGCAGTACTTC. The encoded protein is CASSPTSGINEQYF.

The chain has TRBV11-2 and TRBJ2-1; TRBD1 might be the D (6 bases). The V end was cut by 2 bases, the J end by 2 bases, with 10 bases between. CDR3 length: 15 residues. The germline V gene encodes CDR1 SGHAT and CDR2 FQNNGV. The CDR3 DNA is TGTGCCAGCAGCTTAAGCCAGGGGACCTACAATGAGCAGTTCTTC. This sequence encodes CASSLSQGTYNEQFF. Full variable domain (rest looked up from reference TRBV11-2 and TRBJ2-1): EAGVAQSPRYKIIEKRQSVAFWCNPISGHATLYWYQQILGQGPKLLIQFQNNGVVDDSQLPKDRFSAERLKGVDSTLKIQPAKLEDSAVYLCASSLSQGTYNEQFFGPGTRLTVL.

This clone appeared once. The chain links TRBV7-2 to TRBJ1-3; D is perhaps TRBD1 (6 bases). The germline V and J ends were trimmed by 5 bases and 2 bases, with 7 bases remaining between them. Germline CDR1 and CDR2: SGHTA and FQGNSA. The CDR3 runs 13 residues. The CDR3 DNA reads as TGTGCCAGCAGCCCAGGGGCTGGAAACACCATATATTTT. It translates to CASSPGAGNTIYF.

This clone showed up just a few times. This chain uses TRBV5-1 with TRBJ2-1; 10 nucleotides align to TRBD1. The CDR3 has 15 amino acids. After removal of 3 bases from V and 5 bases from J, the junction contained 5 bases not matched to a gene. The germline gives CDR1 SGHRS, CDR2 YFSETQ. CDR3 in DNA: TGCGCCAGCAGCTGGGACAGGGGTTTTGACAATGAGCAGTTCTTC. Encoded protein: CASSWDRGFDNEQFF. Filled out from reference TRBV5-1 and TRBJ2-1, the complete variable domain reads KAGVTQTPRYLIKTRGQQVTLSCSPISGHRSVSWYQQTPGQGLQFLFEYFSETQRNKGNFPGRFSGRQFSNSRSEMNVSTLELGDSALYLCASSWDRGFDNEQFFGPGTRLTVL.

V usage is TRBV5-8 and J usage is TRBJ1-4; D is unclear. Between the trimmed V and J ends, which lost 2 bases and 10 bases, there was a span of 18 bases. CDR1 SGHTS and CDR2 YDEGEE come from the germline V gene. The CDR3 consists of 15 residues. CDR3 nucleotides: TGTGCCAGCAGCTTTATCGCCTCATCTGCAGGAAAACTGTTTTTT. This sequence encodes CASSFIASSAGKLFF.

The CDR3 loop is CASSDQGAGTDTQYF. Written as DNA, the CDR3 is TGCGCCAGCAGCGACCAAGGGGCCGGTACAGATACGCAGTATTTT. The rearrangement joins TRBV5-1 to TRBJ2-3; possibly TRBD1 for D (5 bases). V was pared by 4 bases and J by 3 bases, with 15 bases between. Per germline, CDR1 SGHRS and CDR2 YFSETQ. The CDR3 extends over 15 amino acids.

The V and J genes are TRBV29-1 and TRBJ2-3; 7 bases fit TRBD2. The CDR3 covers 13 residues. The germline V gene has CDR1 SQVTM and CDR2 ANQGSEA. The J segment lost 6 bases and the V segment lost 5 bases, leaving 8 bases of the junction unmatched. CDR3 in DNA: TGCAGCGTTCAAAGCGGGGTCCTGGATACGCAGTATTTT. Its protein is CSVQSGVLDTQYF.

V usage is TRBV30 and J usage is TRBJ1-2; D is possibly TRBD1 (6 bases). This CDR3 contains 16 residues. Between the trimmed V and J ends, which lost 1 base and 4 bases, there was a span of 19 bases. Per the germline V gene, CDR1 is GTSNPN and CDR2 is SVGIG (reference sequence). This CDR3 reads CAWSATPGTRIYGYTF. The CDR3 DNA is TGTGCCTGGAGTGCCACGCCCGGGACACGGATCTATGGCTACACCTTC.

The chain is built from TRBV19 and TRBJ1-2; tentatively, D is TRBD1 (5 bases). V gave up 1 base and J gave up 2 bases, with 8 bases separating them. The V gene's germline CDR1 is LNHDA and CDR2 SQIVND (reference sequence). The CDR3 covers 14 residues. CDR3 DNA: TGTGCCAGTAGTATAGCTCCAGGGAACTATGGCTACACCTTC. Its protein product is CASSIAPGNYGYTF.

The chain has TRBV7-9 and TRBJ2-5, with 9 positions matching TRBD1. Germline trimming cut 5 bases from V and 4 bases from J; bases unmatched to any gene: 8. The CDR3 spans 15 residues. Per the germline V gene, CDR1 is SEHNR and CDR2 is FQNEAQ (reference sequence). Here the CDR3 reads CASSPRQGGRETQYF. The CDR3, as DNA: TGTGCCAGCAGCCCCCGACAGGGGGGCAGAGAGACCCAGTACTTC. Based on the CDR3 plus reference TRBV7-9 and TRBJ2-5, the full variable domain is DTGVSQNPRHKITKRGQNVTFRCDPISEHNRLYWYRQTLGQGPEFLTYFQNEAQLEKSRLLSDRFSAERPKGSFSTLEIQRTEQGDSAMYLCASSPRQGGRETQYFGPGTRLLVL.

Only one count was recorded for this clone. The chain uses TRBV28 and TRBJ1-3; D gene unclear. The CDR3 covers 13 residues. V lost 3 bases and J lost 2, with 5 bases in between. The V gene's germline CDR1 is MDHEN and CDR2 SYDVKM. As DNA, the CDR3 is TGTGCCAGCAGTTTGATAGCTGGAAACACCATATATTTT. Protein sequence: CASSLIAGNTIYF.

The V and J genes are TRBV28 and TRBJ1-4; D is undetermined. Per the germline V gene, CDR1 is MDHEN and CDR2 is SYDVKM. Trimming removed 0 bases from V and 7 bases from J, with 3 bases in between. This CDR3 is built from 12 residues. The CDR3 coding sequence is TGTGCCAGCAGTTTATGGAGTGAAAAACTGTTTTTT. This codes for CASSLWSEKLFF.

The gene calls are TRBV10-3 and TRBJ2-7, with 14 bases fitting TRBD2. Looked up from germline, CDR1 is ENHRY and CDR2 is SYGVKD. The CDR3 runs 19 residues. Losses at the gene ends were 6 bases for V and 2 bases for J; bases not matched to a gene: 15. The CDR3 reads CAIRTILTGTSGSTYEQYF. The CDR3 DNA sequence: TGTGCCATCAGGACAATTTTAACCGGGACTAGCGGGAGCACCTACGAGCAGTACTTC.

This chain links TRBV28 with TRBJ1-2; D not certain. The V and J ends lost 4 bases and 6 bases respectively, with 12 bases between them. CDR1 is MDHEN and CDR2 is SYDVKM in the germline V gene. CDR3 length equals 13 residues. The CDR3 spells CASSSWREDGYTF. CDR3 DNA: TGTGCCAGCAGTTCCTGGAGGGAGGATGGCTACACCTTC.

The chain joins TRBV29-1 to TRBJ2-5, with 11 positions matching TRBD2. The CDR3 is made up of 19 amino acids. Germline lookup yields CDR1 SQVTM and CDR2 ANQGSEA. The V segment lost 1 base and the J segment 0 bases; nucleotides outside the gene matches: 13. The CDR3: CSVEVAMGTSGGNQETQYF. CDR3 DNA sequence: TGCAGCGTTGAAGTAGCGATGGGAACTAGCGGGGGAAACCAAGAGACCCAGTACTTC.

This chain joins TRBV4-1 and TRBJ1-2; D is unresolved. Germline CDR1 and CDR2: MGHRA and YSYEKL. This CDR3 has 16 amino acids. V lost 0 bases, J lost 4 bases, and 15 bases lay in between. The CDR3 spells CASSQDPSTDGYGYTF. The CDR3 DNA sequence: TGCGCCAGCAGCCAAGATCCATCCACAGATGGCTATGGCTACACCTTC.

The DNA for the CDR3 is TGTGCCAGCAGCCAAGGGCTGACAGGGGGAATCTACAATGAGCAGTTCTTC. Translating it yields CASSQGLTGGIYNEQFF. J is TRBJ2-1 and V is TRBV4-2, with TRBD1 matching over 9 bases. With 1 base clipped from V and 3 bases from J, the junction kept 7 bases outside the gene matches. CDR3 size: 17 residues. The germline V gene has CDR1 LGHNA and CDR2 YNFKEQ.

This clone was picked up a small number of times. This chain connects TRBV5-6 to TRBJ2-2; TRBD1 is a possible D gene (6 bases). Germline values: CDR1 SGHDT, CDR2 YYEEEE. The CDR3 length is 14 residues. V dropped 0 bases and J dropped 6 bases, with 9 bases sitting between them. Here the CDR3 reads CASSLVGGPGELFF. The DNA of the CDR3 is TGTGCCAGCAGCTTGGTTGGGGGCCCCGGGGAGCTGTTTTTT.

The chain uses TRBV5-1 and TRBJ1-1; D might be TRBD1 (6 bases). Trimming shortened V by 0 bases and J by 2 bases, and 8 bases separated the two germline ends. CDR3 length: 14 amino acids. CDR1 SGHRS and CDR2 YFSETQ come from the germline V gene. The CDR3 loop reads CASSLGQVNTEAFF. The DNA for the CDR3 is TGCGCCAGCAGCTTGGGACAGGTCAACACTGAAGCTTTCTTT.

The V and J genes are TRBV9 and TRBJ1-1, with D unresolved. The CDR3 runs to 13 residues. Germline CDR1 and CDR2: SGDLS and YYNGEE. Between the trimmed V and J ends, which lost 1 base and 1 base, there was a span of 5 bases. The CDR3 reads CASSVHGNTEAFF. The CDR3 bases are TGTGCCAGCAGCGTACACGGGAACACTGAAGCTTTCTTT.

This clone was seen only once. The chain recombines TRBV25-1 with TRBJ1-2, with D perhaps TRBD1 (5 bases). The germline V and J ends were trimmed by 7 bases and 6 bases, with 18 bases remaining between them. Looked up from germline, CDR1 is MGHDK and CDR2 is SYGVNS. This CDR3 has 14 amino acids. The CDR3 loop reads CASNNINGGNGYTF. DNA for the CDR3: TGTGCCAGCAATAATATCAACGGGGGGAATGGCTACACCTTC.